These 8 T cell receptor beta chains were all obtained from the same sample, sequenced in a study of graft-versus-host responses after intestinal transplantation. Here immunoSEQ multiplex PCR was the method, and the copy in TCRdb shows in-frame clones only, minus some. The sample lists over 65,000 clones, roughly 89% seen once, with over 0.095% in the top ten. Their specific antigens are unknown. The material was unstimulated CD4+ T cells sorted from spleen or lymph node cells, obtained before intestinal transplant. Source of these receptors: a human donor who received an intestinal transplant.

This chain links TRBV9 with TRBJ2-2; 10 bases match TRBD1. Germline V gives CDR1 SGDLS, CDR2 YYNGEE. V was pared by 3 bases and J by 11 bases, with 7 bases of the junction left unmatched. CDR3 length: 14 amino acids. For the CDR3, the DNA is TGTGCCAGCAGCGCCCAGACAGGGGGCGGCGAGCTGTTTTTT. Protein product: CASSAQTGGGELFF.

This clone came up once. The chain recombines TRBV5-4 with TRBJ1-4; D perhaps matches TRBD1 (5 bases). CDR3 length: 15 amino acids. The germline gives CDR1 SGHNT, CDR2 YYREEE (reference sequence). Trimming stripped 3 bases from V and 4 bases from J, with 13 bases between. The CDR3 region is CASSSRGSDNEKLFF. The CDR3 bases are TGTGCCAGCAGCTCTCGGGGGTCTGATAATGAAAAACTGTTTTTT.

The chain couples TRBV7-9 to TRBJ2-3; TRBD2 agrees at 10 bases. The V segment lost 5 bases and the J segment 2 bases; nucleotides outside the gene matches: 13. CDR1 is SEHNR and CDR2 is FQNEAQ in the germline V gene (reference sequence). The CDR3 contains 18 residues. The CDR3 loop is CASSQQGLAEVSTDTQYF. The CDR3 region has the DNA TGTGCCAGCAGCCAACAAGGACTAGCGGAGGTCTCCACAGATACGCAGTATTTT.

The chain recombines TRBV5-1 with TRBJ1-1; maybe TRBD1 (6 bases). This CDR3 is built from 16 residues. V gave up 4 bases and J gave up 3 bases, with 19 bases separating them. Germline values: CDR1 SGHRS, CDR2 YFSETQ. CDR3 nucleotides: TGCGCCAGCAGCAGGACACGTCAGGGGATCGACACTGAAGCTTTCTTT. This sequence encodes CASSRTRQGIDTEAFF.

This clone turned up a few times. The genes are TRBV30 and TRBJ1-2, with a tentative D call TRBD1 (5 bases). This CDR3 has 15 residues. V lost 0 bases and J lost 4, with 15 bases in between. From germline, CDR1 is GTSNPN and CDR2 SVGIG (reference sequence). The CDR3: CAWSVPRGGTYGYTF. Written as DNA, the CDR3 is TGTGCCTGGAGTGTACCCCGGGGAGGGACCTATGGCTACACCTTC. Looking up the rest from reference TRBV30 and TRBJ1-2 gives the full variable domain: SQTIHQWPATLVQPVGSPLSLECTVEGTSNPNLYWYRQAAGRGLQLLFYSVGIGQISSEVPQNLSASRPQDRQFILSSKKLLLSDSGFYLCAWSVPRGGTYGYTFGSGTRLTVV.

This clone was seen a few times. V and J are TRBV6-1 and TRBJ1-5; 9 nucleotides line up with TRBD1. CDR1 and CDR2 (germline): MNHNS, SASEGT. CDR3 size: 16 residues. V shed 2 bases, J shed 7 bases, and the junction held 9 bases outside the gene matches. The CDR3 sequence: CASSERGQGFYQPQHF. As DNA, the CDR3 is TGTGCCAGCAGTGAAAGGGGACAGGGATTTTACCAGCCCCAGCATTTT.

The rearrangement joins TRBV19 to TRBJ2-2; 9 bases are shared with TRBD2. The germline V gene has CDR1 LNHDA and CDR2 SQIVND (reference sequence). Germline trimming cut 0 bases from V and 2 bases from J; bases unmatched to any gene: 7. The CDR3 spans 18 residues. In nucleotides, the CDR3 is TGTGCCAGTAGTATAGATACCCGACTAGCGGCCAACACCGGGGAGCTGTTTTTT. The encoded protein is CASSIDTRLAANTGELFF. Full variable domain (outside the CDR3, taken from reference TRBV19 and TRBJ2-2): DGGITQSPKYLFRKEGQNVTLSCEQNLNHDAMYWYRQDPGQGLRLIYYSQIVNDFQKGDIAEGYSVSREKKESFPLTVTSAQKNPTAFYLCASSIDTRLAANTGELFFGEGSRLTVL.

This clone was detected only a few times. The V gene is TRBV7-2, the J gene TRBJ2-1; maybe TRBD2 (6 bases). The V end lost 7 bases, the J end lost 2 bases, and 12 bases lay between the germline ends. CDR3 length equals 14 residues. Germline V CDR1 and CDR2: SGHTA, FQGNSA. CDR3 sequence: CASTRGGAYNEQFF. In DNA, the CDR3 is TGTGCCAGCACCCGGGGCGGGGCCTACAATGAGCAGTTCTTC.